This T cell receptor (beta chain) stems from a study of PD-1 blockade in classical Hodgkin lymphoma. Broader study findings: Healthy donors were reported to have higher baseline TCR diversity than newly diagnosed patients. Repertoire differences lack defined causes, possibly disease activity or prior therapy.

V was shortened by 2 bases and J by 3 bases, with 14 bases between the two germline ends. The CDR3 is 15 residues long. Germline V gene data show CDR1 as SGHDT and CDR2 as YYEEEE. Turning to this clone: Its antigen is undetermined.

Clones were read by immunoSEQ multiplex PCR, and TCRdb kept only the in-frame ones, dropping some. The repertoire consists of 30,000 to 40,000 clones, with roughly 91% occurring once and the leading ten covering over 0.2%. The time point: newly diagnosed, previously untreated cHL patient sample. CD4+ T cells were purified from thawed PBMCs by negative selection. Researchers used newly diagnosed, untreated classical Hodgkin lymphoma PBMCs for comparison. The chain joins TRBV5-6 to TRBJ1-1; tentative D call: TRBD1 (5 bases). The sequence derives from a human donor with classical Hodgkin lymphoma. The sample was CD4+ T cells from blood. CDR3 nucleotide sequence: TGTGCCAGCAGCTTATCCGGGCGGGGGTACACTGAAGCTTTCTTT. Its protein is CASSLSGRGYTEAFF.